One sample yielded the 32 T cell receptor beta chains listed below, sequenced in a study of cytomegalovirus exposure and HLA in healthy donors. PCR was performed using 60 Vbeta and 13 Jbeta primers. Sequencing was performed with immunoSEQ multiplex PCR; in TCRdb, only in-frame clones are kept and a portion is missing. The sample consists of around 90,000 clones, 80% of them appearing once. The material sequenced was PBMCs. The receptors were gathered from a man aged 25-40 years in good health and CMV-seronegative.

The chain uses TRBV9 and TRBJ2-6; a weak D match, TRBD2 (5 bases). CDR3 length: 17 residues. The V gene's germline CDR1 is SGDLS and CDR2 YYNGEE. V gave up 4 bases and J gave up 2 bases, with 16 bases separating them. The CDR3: CASSLRGTSTGANVLTF. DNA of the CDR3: TGTGCCAGCAGCCTCCGTGGAACTAGTACTGGGGCCAACGTCCTGACTTTC.

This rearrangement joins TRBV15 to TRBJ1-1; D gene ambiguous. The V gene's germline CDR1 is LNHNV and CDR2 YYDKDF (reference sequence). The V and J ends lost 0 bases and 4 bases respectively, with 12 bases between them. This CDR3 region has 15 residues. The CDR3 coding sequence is TGTGCCACCAGCAGAGATCTCCGCGGTCCCACTGAAGCTTTCTTT. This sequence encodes CATSRDLRGPTEAFF.

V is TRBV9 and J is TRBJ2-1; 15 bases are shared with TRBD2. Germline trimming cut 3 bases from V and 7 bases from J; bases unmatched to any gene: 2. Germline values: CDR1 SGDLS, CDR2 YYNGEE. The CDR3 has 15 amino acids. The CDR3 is CASSGTSGGGNEQFF. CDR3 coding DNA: TGTGCCAGCAGCGGGACTAGCGGGGGGGGGAATGAGCAGTTCTTC.

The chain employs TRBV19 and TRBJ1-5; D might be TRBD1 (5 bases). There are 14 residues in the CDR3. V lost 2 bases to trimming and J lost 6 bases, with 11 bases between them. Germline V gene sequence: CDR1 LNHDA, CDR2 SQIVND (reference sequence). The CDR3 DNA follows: TGTGCCAGTAGTATAACGGGGGACGGTCAGCCCCAGCATTTT. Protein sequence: CASSITGDGQPQHF.

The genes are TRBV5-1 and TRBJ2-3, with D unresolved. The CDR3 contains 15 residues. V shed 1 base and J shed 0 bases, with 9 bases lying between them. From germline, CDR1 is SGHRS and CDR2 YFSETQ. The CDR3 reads CASSLLSRSTDTQYF. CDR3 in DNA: TGCGCCAGCAGCTTGTTGTCCAGAAGCACAGATACGCAGTATTTT.

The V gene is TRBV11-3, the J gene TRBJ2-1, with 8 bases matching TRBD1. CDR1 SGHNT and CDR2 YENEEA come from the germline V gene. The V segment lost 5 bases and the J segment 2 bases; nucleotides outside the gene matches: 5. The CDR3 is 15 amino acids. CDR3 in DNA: TGTGCCAGCAGCCCCCGGGACAGGACCTACAATGAGCAGTTCTTC. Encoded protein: CASSPRDRTYNEQFF.

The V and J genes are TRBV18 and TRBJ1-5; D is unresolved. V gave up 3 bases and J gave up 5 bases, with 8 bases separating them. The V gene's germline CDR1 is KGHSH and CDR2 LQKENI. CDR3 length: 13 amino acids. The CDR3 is CASSPGSYQPQHF. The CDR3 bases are TGTGCCAGCTCACCTGGGAGTTATCAGCCCCAGCATTTT.

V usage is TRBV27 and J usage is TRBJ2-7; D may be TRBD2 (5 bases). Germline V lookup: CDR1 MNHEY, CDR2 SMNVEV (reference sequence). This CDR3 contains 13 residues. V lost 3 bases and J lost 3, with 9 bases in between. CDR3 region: CASSFRGIYEQYF. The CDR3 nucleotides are TGTGCCAGCAGTTTTCGAGGGATCTACGAGCAGTACTTC.

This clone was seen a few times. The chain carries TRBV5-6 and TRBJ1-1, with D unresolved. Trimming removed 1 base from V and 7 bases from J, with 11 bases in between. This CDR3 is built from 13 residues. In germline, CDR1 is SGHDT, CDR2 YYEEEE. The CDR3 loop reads CASSLLVSREAFF. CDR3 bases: TGTGCCAGCAGCTTGCTTGTAAGCCGTGAAGCTTTCTTT.

The CDR3 sequence: CASSERRQGKGYTF. CDR3 nucleotide sequence: TGTGCCAGCAGTGAAAGAAGACAGGGGAAGGGCTACACCTTC. The gene calls are TRBV25-1 and TRBJ1-2; 8 nucleotides align to TRBD1. Germline V gene lookup returns CDR1 MGHDK and CDR2 SYGVNS. The CDR3 runs to 14 residues. V was clipped by 2 bases and J by 8 bases; unmatched bases: 7.

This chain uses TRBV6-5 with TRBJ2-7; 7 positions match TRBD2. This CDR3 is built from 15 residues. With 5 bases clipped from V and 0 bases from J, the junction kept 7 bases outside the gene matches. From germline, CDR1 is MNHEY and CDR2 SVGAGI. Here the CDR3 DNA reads TGTGCCAGCAGTGGCCCAGCGGGAAGCTCCTACGAGCAGTACTTC. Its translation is CASSGPAGSSYEQYF.

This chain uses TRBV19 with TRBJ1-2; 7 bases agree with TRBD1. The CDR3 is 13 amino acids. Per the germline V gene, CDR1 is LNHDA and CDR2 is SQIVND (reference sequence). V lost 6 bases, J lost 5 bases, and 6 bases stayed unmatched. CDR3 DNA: TGTGCCAGTAGAGAACAGGGGCCTTATGGCTACACCTTC. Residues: CASREQGPYGYTF.

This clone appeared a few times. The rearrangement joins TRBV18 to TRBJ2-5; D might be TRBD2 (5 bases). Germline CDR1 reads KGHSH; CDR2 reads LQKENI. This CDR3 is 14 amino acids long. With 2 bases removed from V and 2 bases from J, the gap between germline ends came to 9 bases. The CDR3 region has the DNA TGTGCCAGCTCACCAGCGGGCCAACAAGAGACCCAGTACTTC. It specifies CASSPAGQQETQYF.

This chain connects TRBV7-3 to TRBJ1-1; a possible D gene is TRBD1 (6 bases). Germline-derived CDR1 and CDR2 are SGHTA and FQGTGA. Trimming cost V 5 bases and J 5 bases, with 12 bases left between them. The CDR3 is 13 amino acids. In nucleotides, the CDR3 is TGTGCCAGCAGCAGGGACATCGATACTGAAGCTTTCTTT. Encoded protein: CASSRDIDTEAFF.

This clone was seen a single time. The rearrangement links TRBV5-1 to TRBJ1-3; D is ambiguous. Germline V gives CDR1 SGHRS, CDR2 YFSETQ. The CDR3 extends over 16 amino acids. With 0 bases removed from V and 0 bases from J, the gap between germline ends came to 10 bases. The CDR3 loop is CASSLDWRNSGNTIYF. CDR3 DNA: TGCGCCAGCAGCTTGGATTGGCGGAACTCTGGAAACACCATATATTTT.

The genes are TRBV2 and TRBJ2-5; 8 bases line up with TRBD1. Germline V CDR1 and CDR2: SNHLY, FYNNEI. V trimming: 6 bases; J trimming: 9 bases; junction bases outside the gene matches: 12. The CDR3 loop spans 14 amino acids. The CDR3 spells CASSPYTGGGPQYF. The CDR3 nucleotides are TGTGCCAGCAGCCCCTATACAGGGGGTGGGCCCCAGTACTTC.

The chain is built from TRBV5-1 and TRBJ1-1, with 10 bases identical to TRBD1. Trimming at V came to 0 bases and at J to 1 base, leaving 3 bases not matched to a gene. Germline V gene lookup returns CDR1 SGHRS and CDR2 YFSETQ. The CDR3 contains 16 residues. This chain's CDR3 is CASSLGDRGRNTEAFF. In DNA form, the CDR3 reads TGCGCCAGCAGCTTGGGGGACAGGGGAAGGAACACTGAAGCTTTCTTT. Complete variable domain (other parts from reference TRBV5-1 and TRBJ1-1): KAGVTQTPRYLIKTRGQQVTLSCSPISGHRSVSWYQQTPGQGLQFLFEYFSETQRNKGNFPGRFSGRQFSNSRSEMNVSTLELGDSALYLCASSLGDRGRNTEAFFGQGTRLTVV.

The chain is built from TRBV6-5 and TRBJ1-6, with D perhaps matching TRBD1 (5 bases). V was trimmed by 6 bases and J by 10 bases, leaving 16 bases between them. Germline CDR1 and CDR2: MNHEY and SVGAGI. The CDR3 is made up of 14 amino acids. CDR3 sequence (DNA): TGTGCCAGCAGGGCGGAGGGGCTATACTCACCCCTCCACTTT. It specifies CASRAEGLYSPLHF.

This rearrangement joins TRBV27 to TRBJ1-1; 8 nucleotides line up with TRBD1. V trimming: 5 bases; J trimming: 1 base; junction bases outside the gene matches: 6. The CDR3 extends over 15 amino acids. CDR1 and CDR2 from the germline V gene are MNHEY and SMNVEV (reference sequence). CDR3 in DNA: TGTGCCAGCAGTCCCCTAGACAGGGGGAACACTGAAGCTTTCTTT. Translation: CASSPLDRGNTEAFF.

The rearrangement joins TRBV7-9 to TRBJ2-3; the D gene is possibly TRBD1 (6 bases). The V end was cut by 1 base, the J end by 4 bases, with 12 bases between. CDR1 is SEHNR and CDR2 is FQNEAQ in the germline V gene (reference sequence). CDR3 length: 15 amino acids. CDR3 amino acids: CASSLGRGWADTQYF. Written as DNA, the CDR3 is TGTGCCAGCAGCTTAGGCAGGGGTTGGGCAGATACGCAGTATTTT.

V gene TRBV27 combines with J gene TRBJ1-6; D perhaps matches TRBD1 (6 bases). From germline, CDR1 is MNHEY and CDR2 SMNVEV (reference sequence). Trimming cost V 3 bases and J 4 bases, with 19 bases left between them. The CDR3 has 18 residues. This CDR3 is CASSFSNTGYRYNSPLHF. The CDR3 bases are TGTGCCAGCAGTTTTTCCAACACAGGGTACCGTTATAATTCACCCCTCCACTTT.

CDR3 in DNA: TGTGCCAGCAGTTACGCCCCGGGGCAAGAGACCCAGTACTTC. This codes for CASSYAPGQETQYF. The chain joins TRBV6-5 to TRBJ2-5; perhaps TRBD2 as D (5 bases). The germline gives CDR1 MNHEY, CDR2 SVGAGI. V was cut by 2 bases and J by 2 bases, with 9 bases left in between. This CDR3 has 14 amino acids.

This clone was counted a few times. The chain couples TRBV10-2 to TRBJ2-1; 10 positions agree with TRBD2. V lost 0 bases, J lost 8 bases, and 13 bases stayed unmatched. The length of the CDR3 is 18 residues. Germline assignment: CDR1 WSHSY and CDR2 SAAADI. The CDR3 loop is CASSESMGVAGGMHEQFF. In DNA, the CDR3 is TGCGCCAGCAGTGAGTCGATGGGGGTAGCGGGGGGAATGCATGAGCAGTTCTTC.

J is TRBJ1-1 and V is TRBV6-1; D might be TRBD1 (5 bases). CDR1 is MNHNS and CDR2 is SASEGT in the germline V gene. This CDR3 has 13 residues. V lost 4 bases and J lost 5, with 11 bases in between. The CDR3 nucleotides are TGTGCCAGCAGTGCAGGGATGGGGACTGAAGCTTTCTTT. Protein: CASSAGMGTEAFF.

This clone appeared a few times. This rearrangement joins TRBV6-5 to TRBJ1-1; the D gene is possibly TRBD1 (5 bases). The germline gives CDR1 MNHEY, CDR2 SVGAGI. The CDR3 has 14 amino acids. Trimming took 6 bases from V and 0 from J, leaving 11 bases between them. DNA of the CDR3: TGTGCCAGCAGACAACAGGTTTTGAACACTGAAGCTTTCTTT. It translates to CASRQQVLNTEAFF.

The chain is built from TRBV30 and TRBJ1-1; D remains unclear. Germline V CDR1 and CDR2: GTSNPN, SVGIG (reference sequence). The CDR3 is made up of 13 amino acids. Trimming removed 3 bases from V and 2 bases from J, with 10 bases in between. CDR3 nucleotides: TGTGCCTGGAGCGCGAGGGTTAACACTGAAGCTTTCTTT. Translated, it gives CAWSARVNTEAFF. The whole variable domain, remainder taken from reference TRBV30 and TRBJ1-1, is SQTIHQWPATLVQPVGSPLSLECTVEGTSNPNLYWYRQAAGRGLQLLFYSVGIGQISSEVPQNLSASRPQDRQFILSSKKLLLSDSGFYLCAWSARVNTEAFFGQGTRLTVV.

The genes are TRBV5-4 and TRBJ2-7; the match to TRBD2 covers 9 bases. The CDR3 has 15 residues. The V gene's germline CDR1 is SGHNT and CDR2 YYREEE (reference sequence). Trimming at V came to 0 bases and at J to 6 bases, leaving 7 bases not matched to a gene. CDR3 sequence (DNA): TGTGCCAGCAGCTTGGCTAGCGGGATTTTCCGCGAGCAGTACTTC. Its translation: CASSLASGIFREQYF.

CDR3 bases: TGTGCCAGCATTGTCGACACTAACACTGAAGCTTTCTTT. As protein: CASIVDTNTEAFF. The V gene is TRBV2, the J gene TRBJ1-1; D ambiguous. This CDR3 has 13 residues. Germline CDR1 SNHLY, CDR2 FYNNEI. Trimming removed 7 bases from V and 2 bases from J, with 11 bases in between.

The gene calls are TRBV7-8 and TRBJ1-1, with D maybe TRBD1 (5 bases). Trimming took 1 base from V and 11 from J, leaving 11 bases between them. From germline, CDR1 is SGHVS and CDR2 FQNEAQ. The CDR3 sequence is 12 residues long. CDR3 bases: TGTGCCAGCAGCTTAGGCTGGGGCTTGGCTTTCTTT. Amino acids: CASSLGWGLAFF.

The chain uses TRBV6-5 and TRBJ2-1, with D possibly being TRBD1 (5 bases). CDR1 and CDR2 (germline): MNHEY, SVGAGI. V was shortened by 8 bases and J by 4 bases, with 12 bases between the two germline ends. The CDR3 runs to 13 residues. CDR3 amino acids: CASALTEYNEQFF. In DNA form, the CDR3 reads TGTGCCAGCGCCTTGACAGAGTACAATGAGCAGTTCTTC.

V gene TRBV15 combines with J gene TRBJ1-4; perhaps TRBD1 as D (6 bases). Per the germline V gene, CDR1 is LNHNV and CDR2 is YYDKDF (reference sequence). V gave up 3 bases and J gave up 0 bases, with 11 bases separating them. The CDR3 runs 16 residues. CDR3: CATSRDSFSTNEKLFF. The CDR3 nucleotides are TGTGCCACCAGCAGGGACAGTTTCTCAACTAATGAAAAACTGTTTTTT.

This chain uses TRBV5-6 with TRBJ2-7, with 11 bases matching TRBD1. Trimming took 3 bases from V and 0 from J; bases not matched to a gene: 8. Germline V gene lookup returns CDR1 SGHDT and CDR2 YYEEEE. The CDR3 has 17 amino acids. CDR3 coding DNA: TGTGCCAGCAGCTCGGGGTCCGGGACAGGGGGCTCCTACGAGCAGTACTTC. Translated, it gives CASSSGSGTGGSYEQYF.